The 6 T cell receptor beta chains in this list originate from one sample, sequenced in a study of blood T cells in healthy people across ages. Sample-barcoded 5' priming and a J-beta primer mix drove a second PCR of about 6 to 12 cycles. TCRdb redid the calling of the 5' RACE reads with MiXCR, one entry per CDR3 protein. Found here are 1.5 million to 2 million distinct CDR3 sequences, roughly 52% of them singletons; the top ten hold approximately 2%. The specimen sequenced was blood. Receptors originate from a woman in her 40s in good health.

This chain uses TRBV20-1 with TRBJ2-7; D gene unclear. The DNA end is a closer match to TRBJ2-5, so the J assignment may be wrong. Germline V gives CDR1 DFQATT, CDR2 SNEGSKA (reference sequence). There are 11 residues in the CDR3. The CDR3 coding sequence is TGCAGTGCTAGAGGGCTACGGACCCAGTACTTC. This gives the protein CSARGLRTQYF.

The V call is TRBV18, the J call TRBJ2-3, with D possibly matching TRBD2 (7 bases). V lost 2 bases and J 14 bases, leaving 23 bases between the germline ends. This CDR3 has 15 residues. Germline V CDR1 and CDR2: KGHSH, LQKENI. The CDR3 loop is CASSPVTSGGQETYF. The CDR3 DNA reads TGTGCCAGCTCACCAGTGACCTCGGGGGGCCAAGAGACGTATTTT.

In its sample, this clonotype was seen once. This chain uses TRBV24-1 with TRBJ2-3, with D possibly being TRBD1 (6 bases). The V end lost 3 bases, the J end lost 2 bases, and 14 bases lay between the germline ends. The CDR3 extends over 16 amino acids. Looked up from germline, CDR1 is KGHDR and CDR2 is SFDVKD. The CDR3 DNA follows: TGTGCCACCAGTGATAGACAGGAGCACTACACAGATACGCAGTATTTT. Translation gives CATSDRQEHYTDTQYF.

This chain uses TRBV7-2 with TRBJ2-3, with 8 bases lining up with TRBD2. The V and J ends lost 6 bases and 4 bases, in that order; junction bases with no gene match: 12. CDR3 length: 16 amino acids. Per germline, CDR1 SGHTA and CDR2 FQGNSA. The CDR3 is CASRSPSGGYADTQYF. The CDR3 bases are TGTGCCAGCAGATCACCCTCGGGGGGGTATGCAGATACGCAGTATTTT. Combining the CDR3 with reference TRBV7-2 and TRBJ2-3 gives the whole variable domain GAGVSQSPSNKVTEKGKDVELRCDPISGHTALYWYRQSLGQGLEFLIYFQGNSAPDKSGLPSDRFSAERTGGSVSTLTIQRTQQEDSAVYLCASRSPSGGYADTQYFGPGTRLTVL.

V gene TRBV28 combines with J gene TRBJ1-4; no reliable D call. The V gene lost 7 bases and the J gene lost 8 bases, with 20 bases spanning the gap. This CDR3 comprises 15 residues. Germline V lookup: CDR1 MDHEN, CDR2 SYDVKM. The CDR3 is CASKALTTVGEKLFF. The CDR3 bases are TGTGCCAGCAAAGCCTTAACAACCGTCGGAGAAAAACTGTTTTTT.

The genes are TRBV2 and TRBJ1-4; the D gene is possibly TRBD1 (5 bases). Deletions cut 7 bases from V and 4 bases from J, with 13 bases between. There are 14 residues in the CDR3. The V gene's germline CDR1 is SNHLY and CDR2 FYNNEI. The chain's CDR3 is CASTAGTVNEKLFF. The CDR3 coding sequence is TGTGCCAGCACGGCAGGGACCGTTAATGAAAAACTGTTTTTT.